The 9 T cell receptor beta chains in this list originate from one sample, sequenced in a study of shared clonotypes between healthy human individuals. Profiling relied on immunoSEQ multiplex PCR, and the TCRdb table lists in-frame clones only, not all of them. The sample shows approximately 1.5 million clones, approximately 98.5% of them seen only once. The material sequenced was naive CD4+ T cells sorted from blood. Subset specified: CD45RA+ positively selected. The origin of the receptors is a man younger than 45 in good health.

The rearrangement joins TRBV9 to TRBJ1-1; 11 bases align to TRBD1. Germline V gene sequence: CDR1 SGDLS, CDR2 YYNGEE. The CDR3 is made up of 18 amino acids. Trimming took 0 bases from V and 6 from J; bases not matched to a gene: 13. CDR3 residues: CASSVAPSPGTGGSEAFF. CDR3 DNA: TGTGCCAGCAGCGTAGCCCCTTCCCCCGGGACAGGGGGTTCTGAAGCTTTCTTT.

The chain has TRBV28 and TRBJ1-4; tentatively, D is TRBD1 (5 bases). The CDR3 runs 14 residues. Trimming pared 3 bases from V and 5 bases from J, leaving 10 bases between. CDR1 is MDHEN, CDR2 SYDVKM, per germline. For the CDR3, the DNA is TGTGCCAGCAGTTTTGGTCAGGGAAATGAAAAACTGTTTTTT. Residues: CASSFGQGNEKLFF.

The CDR3 coding sequence is TGTGCCAGCAGTTACGGGCGGGGCTACGAGCAGTACTTC. Its protein product is CASSYGRGYEQYF. V is TRBV6-5 and J is TRBJ2-7, with D possibly matching TRBD2 (6 bases). With 2 bases removed from V and 3 bases from J, the gap between germline ends came to 8 bases. Germline V CDR1 and CDR2: MNHEY, SVGAGI. This CDR3 comprises 13 residues.

The V gene is TRBV27, the J gene TRBJ2-1, with TRBD1 as a possible D gene (6 bases). This CDR3 comprises 17 residues. Deletions cut 3 bases from V and 0 bases from J, with 15 bases between. Germline V gene data show CDR1 as MNHEY and CDR2 as SMNVEV (reference sequence). The CDR3 sequence is CASSLPPDSSSYNEQFF. In nucleotides, the CDR3 is TGTGCCAGCAGTTTGCCCCCGGACAGCAGCTCCTACAATGAGCAGTTCTTC.

The genes are TRBV11-1 and TRBJ1-3; unclear D gene. This CDR3 is built from 13 residues. V was cut by 7 bases and J by 0 bases, with 7 bases left in between. The germline V gene has CDR1 SGHAT and CDR2 FQDESV (reference sequence). The chain's CDR3 is CASTPASGNTIYF. The CDR3 DNA follows: TGTGCCAGCACCCCGGCCTCTGGAAACACCATATATTTT.

The chain links TRBV5-1 to TRBJ2-5, with 7 bases aligning to TRBD1. Looked up from germline, CDR1 is SGHRS and CDR2 is YFSETQ. CDR3 length: 14 residues. The V segment lost 2 bases and the J segment 1 base; nucleotides outside the gene matches: 2. The CDR3 spells CASSFWDSQETQYF. The CDR3 DNA reads TGCGCCAGCAGCTTCTGGGACAGCCAAGAGACCCAGTACTTC.

V usage is TRBV19 and J usage is TRBJ1-2; 9 positions match TRBD1. The CDR3 loop spans 15 amino acids. V lost 3 bases to trimming and J lost 4 bases; unmatched junction nucleotides: 6. The germline V gene has CDR1 LNHDA and CDR2 SQIVND (reference sequence). The CDR3 region has the DNA TGTGCCAGTAGTATCGTGACAGGGGGACTCTATGGCTACACCTTC. Protein product: CASSIVTGGLYGYTF.

The V gene is TRBV19, the J gene TRBJ2-6; D remains unclear. V lost 5 bases and J lost 0, with 11 bases in between. The CDR3 loop spans 16 amino acids. Germline V gene lookup returns CDR1 LNHDA and CDR2 SQIVND (reference sequence). The CDR3 here is CASSRARSSGANVLTF. In DNA, the CDR3 is TGTGCCAGTAGTCGGGCTAGGAGCTCTGGGGCCAACGTCCTGACTTTC.

V is TRBV10-2 and J is TRBJ2-1; D is perhaps TRBD2 (6 bases). Trimming took off 3 bases at V and 4 bases at J, with 13 bases between the two ends. CDR1 and CDR2 (germline): WSHSY, SAAADI. The CDR3 has 15 residues. CDR3 region: CASSDHISGYNEQFF. DNA for the CDR3: TGCGCCAGCAGTGACCATATTAGCGGATACAATGAGCAGTTCTTC.